The 14 T cell receptor beta chains listed next were all sequenced from one sample in a study of lymphopenia after photon versus proton radiotherapy (dated by TCRdb to about 2019). The library was obtained by the immunoSEQ multiplex PCR assay. This is the immuneACCESS table as TCRdb keeps it, with only in-frame sequences that have V and J called. A part of the clones is gone; compared with another copy, unresolved V genes explain less than half, and the rest is unexplained. Counted in this sample were tens of thousands of clones; approximately 91% of them appeared once. The biggest ten clones account for roughly 3% of the sample. The sample here was peripheral blood, taken from a patient treated with photon-based radiotherapy. All receptors derive from a woman aged 70-85 years with pancreatic cancer.

V is TRBV5-5 and J is TRBJ2-6; D uncertain. V was cut by 2 bases and J by 2 bases, with 8 bases left in between. The CDR3 runs to 15 residues. Germline CDR1 and CDR2: SGHKS and YYEKEE (reference sequence). The CDR3 region is CASSLTDAGANVLTF. The CDR3 DNA sequence: TGTGCCAGCAGCTTAACGGATGCTGGGGCCAACGTCCTGACTTTC.

This rearrangement joins TRBV5-1 to TRBJ1-3; no reliable D call. The V and J ends lost 4 bases and 3 bases respectively, with 11 bases between them. The CDR3 extends over 14 amino acids. Germline CDR1 SGHRS, CDR2 YFSETQ. The CDR3 sequence: CASSQDGRGNTIYF. The CDR3 DNA sequence: TGCGCCAGCAGCCAGGACGGGCGTGGAAACACCATATATTTT. Combining the CDR3 with reference TRBV5-1 and TRBJ1-3 gives the whole variable domain KAGVTQTPRYLIKTRGQQVTLSCSPISGHRSVSWYQQTPGQGLQFLFEYFSETQRNKGNFPGRFSGRQFSNSRSEMNVSTLELGDSALYLCASSQDGRGNTIYFGEGSWLTVV.

J is TRBJ1-5 and V is TRBV6-5; 10 bases agree with TRBD1. The J segment lost 7 bases and the V segment lost 6 bases, leaving 9 bases of the junction unmatched. CDR1 and CDR2 from the germline V gene are MNHEY and SVGAGI. The CDR3 loop spans 15 amino acids. DNA of the CDR3: TGTGCCAGCAGCACCGACAGGGGGCGACGACAGCCCCAGCATTTT. Residues: CASSTDRGRRQPQHF.

J is TRBJ2-7 and V is TRBV4-2; D is ambiguous. CDR1 and CDR2 (germline): LGHNA, YNFKEQ. Trimming took 0 bases from V and 2 from J, leaving 8 bases between them. This CDR3 spans 14 amino acids. Here the CDR3 DNA reads TGTGCCAGCAGCCAAGAGTACCAAACCTACGAGCAGTACTTC. This translates into CASSQEYQTYEQYF.

The chain combines TRBV2 with TRBJ2-3; D is uncertain. CDR1 SNHLY and CDR2 FYNNEI come from the germline V gene. With 6 bases removed from V and 0 bases from J, the gap between germline ends came to 13 bases. The CDR3 length is 15 residues. The CDR3 DNA reads TGTGCCAGCAGGAGAAGGACCAGTAGCACAGATACGCAGTATTTT. It translates to CASRRRTSSTDTQYF.

This clone has a handful of counts. The chain links TRBV29-1 to TRBJ2-7, with TRBD2 as a possible D gene (6 bases). The CDR3 consists of 15 residues. Germline V gene lookup returns CDR1 SQVTM and CDR2 ANQGSEA. DNA of the CDR3: TGCAGTGGATTGGGAGGAGGGAAAAGCTCCTACGAGCAGTACTTC. Translated, it gives CSGLGGGKSSYEQYF.

This chain joins TRBV19 and TRBJ1-5, with 7 bases aligning to TRBD1. The CDR3 spans 18 residues. Trimming removed 6 bases from V and 2 bases from J; junction bases left unmatched: 16. Germline lookup yields CDR1 LNHDA and CDR2 SQIVND (reference sequence). This CDR3 reads CASSRRGGQRGGNQPQHF. The CDR3 region has the DNA TGTGCCAGTAGCCGAAGGGGGGGACAGAGAGGCGGCAATCAGCCCCAGCATTTT.

V is TRBV7-8 and J is TRBJ2-7, with D perhaps matching TRBD1 or TRBD2 (5 bases each). Germline lookup yields CDR1 SGHVS and CDR2 FQNEAQ. This CDR3 has 12 residues. V was trimmed by 5 bases and J by 3 bases, leaving 8 bases between them. In DNA, the CDR3 is TGTGCCAGCAGCCGGGACGTCTACGAGCAGTACTTC. This translates into CASSRDVYEQYF. The full variable domain, in which reference TRBV7-8 and TRBJ2-7 provide the parts outside the CDR3, is GAGVSQSPRYKVAKRGQDVALRCDPISGHVSLFWYQQALGQGPEFLTYFQNEAQLDKSGLPSDRFFAERPEGSVSTLKIQRTQQEDSAVYLCASSRDVYEQYFGPGTRLTVT.

The rearrangement links TRBV6-5 to TRBJ2-2; D is unresolved. V lost 2 bases, J lost 0 bases, and 7 bases lay in between. CDR1 is MNHEY and CDR2 is SVGAGI in the germline V gene. The CDR3 consists of 15 residues. The CDR3 DNA reads TGTGCCAGCAGTTACGTGAGGACGAACACCGGGGAGCTGTTTTTT. Translated: CASSYVRTNTGELFF.

The chain employs TRBV6-6 and TRBJ1-2; possible D gene TRBD1, 6 bases. The CDR3 is 13 residues long. In germline, CDR1 is MNHNY, CDR2 SVGAGI (reference sequence). V was cut by 5 bases and J by 4 bases, with 11 bases left in between. The CDR3 sequence: CASSRGASYGYTF. CDR3 sequence (DNA): TGTGCCAGCAGTAGGGGGGCTTCCTATGGCTACACCTTC.

The genes are TRBV11-3 and TRBJ2-3; the D call may be TRBD1 or TRBD2 (5 bases each). The germline V gene encodes CDR1 SGHNT and CDR2 YENEEA. The CDR3 length is 15 residues. V was shortened by 5 bases and J by 2 bases, with 14 bases between the two germline ends. The CDR3 DNA is TGTGCCAGCAGCCGGGGCCAGGGACCCACAGATACGCAGTATTTT. Amino acid sequence: CASSRGQGPTDTQYF.

V usage is TRBV7-2 and J usage is TRBJ2-3; 10 bases match TRBD2. The length of the CDR3 is 15 residues. Germline CDR1 and CDR2: SGHTA and FQGNSA. The V segment lost 5 bases and the J segment 1 base; nucleotides outside the gene matches: 3. In DNA form, the CDR3 reads TGTGCCAGCAGCCCTAGCGGGAGCCGCACAGATACGCAGTATTTT. Translating it yields CASSPSGSRTDTQYF.

The rearrangement links TRBV2 to TRBJ1-2; D is unclear. The CDR3 has 14 residues. V was shortened by 1 base and J by 4 bases, with 10 bases between the two germline ends. CDR1 is SNHLY and CDR2 is FYNNEI in the germline V gene. This CDR3 is CASSEDLGLYGYTF. The DNA for the CDR3 is TGTGCCAGCAGTGAAGATCTAGGGCTCTATGGCTACACCTTC.

The chain uses TRBV19 and TRBJ1-5, with 8 bases lining up with TRBD1. The CDR3 is 20 residues long. Trimming removed 1 base from V and 2 bases from J; junction bases left unmatched: 16. In germline, CDR1 is LNHDA, CDR2 SQIVND (reference sequence). CDR3 nucleotides: TGTGCCAGTAGTATAGGGTCGTTCGGGACAGGTTGGTTTGGCAATCAGCCCCAGCATTTT. Its translation is CASSIGSFGTGWFGNQPQHF.